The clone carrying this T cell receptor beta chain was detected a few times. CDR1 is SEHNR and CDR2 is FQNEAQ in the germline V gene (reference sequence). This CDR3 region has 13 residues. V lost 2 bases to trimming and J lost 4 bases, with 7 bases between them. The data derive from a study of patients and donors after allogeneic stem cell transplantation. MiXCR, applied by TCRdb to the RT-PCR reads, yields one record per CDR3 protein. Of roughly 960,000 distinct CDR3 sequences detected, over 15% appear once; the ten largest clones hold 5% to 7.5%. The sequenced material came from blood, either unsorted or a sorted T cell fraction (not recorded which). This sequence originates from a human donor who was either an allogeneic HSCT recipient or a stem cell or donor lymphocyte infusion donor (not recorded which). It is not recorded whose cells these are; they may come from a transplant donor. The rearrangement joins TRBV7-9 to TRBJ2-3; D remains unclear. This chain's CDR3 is CASSLTLPDTQYF. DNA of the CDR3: TGTGCCAGCAGCTTAACCCTCCCAGATACGCAGTATTTT.